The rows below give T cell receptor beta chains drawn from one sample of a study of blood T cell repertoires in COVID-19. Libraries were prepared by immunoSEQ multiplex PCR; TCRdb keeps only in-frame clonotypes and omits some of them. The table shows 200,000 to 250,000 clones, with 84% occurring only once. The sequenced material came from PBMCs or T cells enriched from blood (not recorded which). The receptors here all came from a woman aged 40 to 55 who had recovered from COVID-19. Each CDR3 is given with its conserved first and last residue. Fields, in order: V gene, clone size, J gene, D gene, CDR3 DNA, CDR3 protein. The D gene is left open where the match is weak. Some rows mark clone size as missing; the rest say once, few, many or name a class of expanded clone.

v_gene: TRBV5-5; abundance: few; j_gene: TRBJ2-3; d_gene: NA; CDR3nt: TGTGCCAGCAGCCGGGGAGTACTTGCAGATACGCAGTATTTT; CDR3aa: CASSRGVLADTQYF
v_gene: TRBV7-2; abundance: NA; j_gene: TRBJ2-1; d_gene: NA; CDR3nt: TGTGCCAGCAGCTTCCAGGGCTGGGCCAATGAGCAGTTCTTC; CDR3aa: CASSFQGWANEQFF
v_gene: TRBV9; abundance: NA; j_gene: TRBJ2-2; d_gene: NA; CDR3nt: TGTGCCAGCAGCGTACGGGGGTCGAACACCGGGGAGCTGTTTTTT; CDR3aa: CASSVRGSNTGELFF
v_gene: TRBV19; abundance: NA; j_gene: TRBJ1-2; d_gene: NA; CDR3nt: TGTGCCAGTAGTACCCCTCTGACAGGTCGTCACTATGGCTACACCTTC; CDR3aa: CASSTPLTGRHYGYTF
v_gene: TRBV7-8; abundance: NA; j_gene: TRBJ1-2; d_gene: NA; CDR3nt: TGTGCCAGCAGCTTGAATCAGGTCGTTAACTATGGCTACACCTTC; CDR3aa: CASSLNQVVNYGYTF
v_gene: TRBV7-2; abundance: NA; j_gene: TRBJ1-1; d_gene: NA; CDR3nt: TGTGCCAGCAGCTTTTCGGACACTGAAGCTTTCTTT; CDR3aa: CASSFSDTEAFF
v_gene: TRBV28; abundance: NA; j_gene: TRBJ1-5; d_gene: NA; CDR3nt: TGTGCCAGCAGTTTATCGTCCTTTTTTCATCAGCCCCAGCATTTT; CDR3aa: CASSLSSFFHQPQHF
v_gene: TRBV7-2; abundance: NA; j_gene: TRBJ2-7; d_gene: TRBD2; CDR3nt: TGTGCCAGCAGCTTAGTCGGTCGGCGGGAGGGCGGAGTATACGAGCAGTACTTC; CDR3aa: CASSLVGRREGGVYEQYF
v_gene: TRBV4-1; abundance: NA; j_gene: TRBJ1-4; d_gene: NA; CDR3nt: TGCGCCAGCAGCCAAGATGAGGCGGGGGGCGTAAAACTGTTTTTT; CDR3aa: CASSQDEAGGVKLFF
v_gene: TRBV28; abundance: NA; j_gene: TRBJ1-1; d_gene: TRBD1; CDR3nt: TGTGCCAGCAGTCGAGGGGGCAGCAACACTGAAGCTTTCTTT; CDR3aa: CASSRGGSNTEAFF
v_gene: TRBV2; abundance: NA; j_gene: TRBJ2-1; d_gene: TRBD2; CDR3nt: TGTGCCAAGGGGACTAGGCAGGAACATGAGCAGTTCTTC; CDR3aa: CAKGTRQEHEQFF
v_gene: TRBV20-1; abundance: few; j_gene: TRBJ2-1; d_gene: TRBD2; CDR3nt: TGCAGTGCTAGTGGACTAGCGGGATATCAGGAGCAGTTCTTC; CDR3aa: CSASGLAGYQEQFF
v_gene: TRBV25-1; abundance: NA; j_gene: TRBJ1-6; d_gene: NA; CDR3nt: TGTGCCAGCGCTATGAGCTCAAATTCACCCCTCCACTTT; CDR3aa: CASAMSSNSPLHF
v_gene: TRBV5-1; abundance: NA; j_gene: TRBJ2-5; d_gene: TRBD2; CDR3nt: TGCGCCAGCAGCTTGCAGGTCCGGGAGGCGGGAGAGACCCAGTACTTC; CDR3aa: CASSLQVREAGETQYF
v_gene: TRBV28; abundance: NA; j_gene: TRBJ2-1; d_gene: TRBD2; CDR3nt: TGTGCCAGCATAGAGGGCGGGAGAGGTAATGAGCAGTTCTTC; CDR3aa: CASIEGGRGNEQFF
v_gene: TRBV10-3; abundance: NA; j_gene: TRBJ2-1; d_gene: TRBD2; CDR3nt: TGTGCCATCAGTGGACGGGAGGCCACCGACAGCTCCTACAATGAGCAGTTCTTC; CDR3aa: CAISGREATDSSYNEQFF
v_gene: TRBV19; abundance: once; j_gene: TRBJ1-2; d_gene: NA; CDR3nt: TGTGCCAGTAGTATCACAGGGTCTAACTATGGCTACACCTTC; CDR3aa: CASSITGSNYGYTF
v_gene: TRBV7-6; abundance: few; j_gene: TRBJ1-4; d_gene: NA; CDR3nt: TGTGCCAGCAGCCTAGCCGGACAGCTTAATGAAAAACTGTTTTTT; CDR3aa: CASSLAGQLNEKLFF
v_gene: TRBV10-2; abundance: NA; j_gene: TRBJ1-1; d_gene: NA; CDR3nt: TGCGCCAGCAGTGAGTCCGGGGGTATGAGCACTGAAGCTTTCTTT; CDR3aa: CASSESGGMSTEAFF
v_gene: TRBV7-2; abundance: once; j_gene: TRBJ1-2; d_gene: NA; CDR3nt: TGTGCCAGCAGCCCTGCGAGGGAGTACTATGGCTACACCTTC; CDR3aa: CASSPAREYYGYTF
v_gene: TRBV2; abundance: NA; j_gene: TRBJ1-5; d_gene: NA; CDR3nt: TGTGCCAGCAAATATGGCCAGGGAGGAGATCAGCCCCAGCATTTT; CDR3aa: CASKYGQGGDQPQHF
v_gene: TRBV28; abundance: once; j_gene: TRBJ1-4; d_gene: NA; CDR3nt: TGTGCCAGCAGTTTATATCGGGAAAAACTGTTTTTT; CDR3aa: CASSLYREKLFF
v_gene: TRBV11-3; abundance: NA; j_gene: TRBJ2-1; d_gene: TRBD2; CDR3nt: TGTGCCAGCAGCTTAGCGGGAGGGCCCGTGAGCTCCTACAATGAGCAGTTCTTC; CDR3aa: CASSLAGGPVSSYNEQFF
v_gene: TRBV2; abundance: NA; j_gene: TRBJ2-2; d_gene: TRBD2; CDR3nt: TGTGCCAGCAGGTGGACTAGCAGTAGCGGGGAGCTGTTTTTT; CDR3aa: CASRWTSSSGELFF
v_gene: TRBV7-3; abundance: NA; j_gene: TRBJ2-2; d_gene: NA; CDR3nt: TGTGCCAGCAGCTTAACCGTCCCCGGGGAGCTGTTTTTT; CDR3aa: CASSLTVPGELFF
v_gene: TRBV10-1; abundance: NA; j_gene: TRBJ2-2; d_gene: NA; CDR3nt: TGCGCCAGCAGTGCCGGGGCGAACACCGGGGAGCTGTTTTTT; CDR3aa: CASSAGANTGELFF
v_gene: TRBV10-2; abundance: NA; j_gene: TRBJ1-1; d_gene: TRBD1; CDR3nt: TGCGCCAGCTGGGGACAGGGTGGTTTCACTGAAGCTTTCTTT; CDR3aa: CASWGQGGFTEAFF
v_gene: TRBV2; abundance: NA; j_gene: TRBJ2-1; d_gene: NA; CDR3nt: TGTGCCAGCAGTGAAGCGCTTGTCGGACTCGGTGAGCAGTTCTTC; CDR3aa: CASSEALVGLGEQFF
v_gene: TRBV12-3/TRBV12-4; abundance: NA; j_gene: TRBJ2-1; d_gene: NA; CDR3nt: TGTGCCAGCAGTTCCTCCCATGAGCAGTTCTTC; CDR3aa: CASSSSHEQFF
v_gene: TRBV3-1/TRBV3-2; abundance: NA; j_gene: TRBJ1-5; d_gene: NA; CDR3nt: TGTGCCAGCAGCCAAGGCGGAGGGGCGGGTCAGCCCCAGCATTTT; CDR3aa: CASSQGGGAGQPQHF
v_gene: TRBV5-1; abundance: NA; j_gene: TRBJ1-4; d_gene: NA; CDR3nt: TGCGCCAGCAGCTTGGGTCGAGGTAGGGAAAAACTGTTTTTT; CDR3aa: CASSLGRGREKLFF
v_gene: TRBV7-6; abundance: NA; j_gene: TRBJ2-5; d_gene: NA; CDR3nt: TGTGCCAGCAGCTCCCAAACAGGGAACCAAGAGACCCAGTACTTC; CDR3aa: CASSSQTGNQETQYF
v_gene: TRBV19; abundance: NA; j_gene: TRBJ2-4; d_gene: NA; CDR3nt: TGTGCCAGTTGTCCGGGAAGGGTCCGAGAAAACATTCAGTACTTC; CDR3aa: CASCPGRVRENIQYF
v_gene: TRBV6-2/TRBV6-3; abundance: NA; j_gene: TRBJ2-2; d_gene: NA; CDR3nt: TGTGCCAGCAGCCCTGTCAGGGTAAGAAGCACCGGGGAGCTGTTTTTT; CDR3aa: CASSPVRVRSTGELFF
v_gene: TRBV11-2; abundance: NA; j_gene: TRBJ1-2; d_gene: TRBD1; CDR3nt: TGTGCCAGCAGCACCCGGGACAGGGGGCTTCGGGGCTACACCTTC; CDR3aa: CASSTRDRGLRGYTF
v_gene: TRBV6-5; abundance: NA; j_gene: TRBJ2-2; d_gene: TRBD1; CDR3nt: TGTGCCAGCAGAGGGACAGGGGGCTTTGCCGGGGAGCTGTTTTTT; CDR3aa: CASRGTGGFAGELFF
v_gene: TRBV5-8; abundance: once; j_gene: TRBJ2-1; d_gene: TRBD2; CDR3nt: TGTGCCAGCAGCTTGGATCTAGCGGCAACCTACAATGAGCAGTTCTTC; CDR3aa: CASSLDLAATYNEQFF
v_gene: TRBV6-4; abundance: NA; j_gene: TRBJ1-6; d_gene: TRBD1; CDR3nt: TGTGCCAGCTCATCCACAGGGGATAATTCACCCCTCCACTTT; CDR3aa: CASSSTGDNSPLHF
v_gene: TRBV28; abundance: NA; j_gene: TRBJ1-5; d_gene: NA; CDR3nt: TGTGCCAGCAGTTCGGGTGGCGGCAATCAGCCCCAGCATTTT; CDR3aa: CASSSGGGNQPQHF
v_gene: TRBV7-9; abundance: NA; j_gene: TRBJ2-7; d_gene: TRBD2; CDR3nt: TGTGCCAGCAGCTGGGGACTAGCGGCGTACGAGCAGTACTTC; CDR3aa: CASSWGLAAYEQYF
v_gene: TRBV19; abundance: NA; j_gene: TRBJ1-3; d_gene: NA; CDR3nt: TGTGCCAGTAGTCTTCGAGCTGGAAACACCATATATTTT; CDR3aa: CASSLRAGNTIYF
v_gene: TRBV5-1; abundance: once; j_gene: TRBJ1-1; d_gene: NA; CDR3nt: TGCGCCAGCAGCTTAGGGGCGATGCACACTGAAGCTTTCTTT; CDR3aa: CASSLGAMHTEAFF
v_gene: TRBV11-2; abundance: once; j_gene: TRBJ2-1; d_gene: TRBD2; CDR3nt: TGTGCCAGCAGCTTAGCAGGTAGCGGGGATGAGCAGTTCTTC; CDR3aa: CASSLAGSGDEQFF
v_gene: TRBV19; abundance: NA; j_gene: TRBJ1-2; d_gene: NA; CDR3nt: TGTGCCAGCCAGAACACCCAGGGCGATGGCTACACCTTC; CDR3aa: CASQNTQGDGYTF
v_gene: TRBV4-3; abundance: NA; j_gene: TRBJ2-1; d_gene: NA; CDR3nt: TGCGCCAGCAGCCAAGATCAGACAGCCCTCAATGAGCAGTTCTTC; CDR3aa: CASSQDQTALNEQFF
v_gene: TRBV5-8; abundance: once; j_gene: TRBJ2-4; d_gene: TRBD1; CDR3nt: TGTGCCAGCAGCCCCGGACAGGGTAGGGACATTCAGTACTTC; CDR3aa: CASSPGQGRDIQYF
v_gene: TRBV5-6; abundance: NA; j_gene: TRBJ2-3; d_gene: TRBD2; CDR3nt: TGTGCCAGCAGCCCTCCCGGACTAGTCGGAGCAGATACGCAGTATTTT; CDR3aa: CASSPPGLVGADTQYF
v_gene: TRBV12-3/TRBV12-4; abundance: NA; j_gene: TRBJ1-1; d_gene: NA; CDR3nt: TGTGCCAGCAGTTTATCCGGGGGTACTGAAGCTTTCTTT; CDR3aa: CASSLSGGTEAFF